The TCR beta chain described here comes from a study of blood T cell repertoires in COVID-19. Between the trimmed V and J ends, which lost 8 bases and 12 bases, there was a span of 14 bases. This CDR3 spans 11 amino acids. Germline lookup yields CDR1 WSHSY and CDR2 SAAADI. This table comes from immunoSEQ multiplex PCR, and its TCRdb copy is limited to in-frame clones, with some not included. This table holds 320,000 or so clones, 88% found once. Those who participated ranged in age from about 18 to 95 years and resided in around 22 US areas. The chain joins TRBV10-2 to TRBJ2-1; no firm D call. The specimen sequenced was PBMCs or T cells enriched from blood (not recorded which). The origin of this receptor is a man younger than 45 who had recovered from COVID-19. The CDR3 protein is CASGPRSGQFF. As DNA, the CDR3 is TGCGCCAGCGGCCCCCGGTCGGGGCAGTTCTTC.